A few counts support the clone carrying this T cell receptor beta chain. This specimen comes from a study of patients and donors after allogeneic stem cell transplantation. CDR3 size: 13 residues. Germline loops: CDR1 ENHRY, CDR2 SYGVKD. V was pared by 7 bases and J by 2 bases, with 11 bases between. TCRdb reanalysed the RT-PCR reads using MiXCR and keeps one entry per CDR3 protein. The sample carries 70,000 to 85,000 distinct CDR3 sequences, 26% recorded once. This receptor was obtained from a human donor who was either an allogeneic HSCT recipient or a stem cell or donor lymphocyte infusion donor (not recorded which). It is not recorded whose cells these are; they may come from a transplant donor. Sequenced sample: blood, either unsorted or a sorted T cell fraction (not recorded which). The genes are TRBV10-3 and TRBJ1-1; D remains ambiguous. The CDR3 protein is CAITQNTNTEAFF. Written as DNA, the CDR3 is TGTGCCATCACCCAGAACACTAACACTGAAGCTTTCTTT.